These T cell receptor beta chains were read from a single sample in a study of blood T cell repertoires in COVID-19. Repertoires were generated with immunoSEQ multiplex PCR, while TCRdb's copy carries only in-frame clones and drops some. The data hold 150,000 to 200,000 clones, with around 83% observed a single time. The sequenced sample consisted of peripheral blood. The receptors originated from a human donor in a cohort sampled during active COVID-19. Each CDR3 is given with its conserved first and last residue. The D gene is left open where the match is weak. Clone size is not always given. Where it is, it says once, few, many or a class for expanded clones.

V gene,J gene,clone size,D gene,CDR3 DNA,CDR3 protein
TRBV7-4,TRBJ2-7,.,.,TGTGCCAGCAGCCCAACTCCGGAAGGCTGTACGGGCGAGCAGTACTTC,CASSPTPEGCTGEQYF
TRBV6-2/TRBV6-3,TRBJ2-1,.,TRBD2,TGTGCCAGCAGCCTGCCTAGCGGGGGGGCTCATGAGCAGTTCTTC,CASSLPSGGAHEQFF
TRBV6-2/TRBV6-3,TRBJ2-7,few,.,TGTGCCAGCAGTTATCCCAGCTACGAGCAGTACTTC,CASSYPSYEQYF
TRBV7-3,TRBJ1-6,.,TRBD1,TGTGCCAGCAGCTTATTAGGACAGGGACTAAATTCACCCCTCCACTTT,CASSLLGQGLNSPLHF
TRBV6-5,TRBJ1-2,.,TRBD1,TGTGCCAGCAGTTACTCAGGACAGGTCTATGGCTACACCTTC,CASSYSGQVYGYTF
TRBV27,TRBJ1-5,.,.,TGTGCCAGCTGGGGGGACGGCAATCAGCCCCAGCATTTT,CASWGDGNQPQHF
TRBV5-4,TRBJ2-1,few,TRBD2,TGTGCCAGCAGCTTAGCGGGAGGAGGCAATGAGCAGTTCTTC,CASSLAGGGNEQFF
TRBV27,TRBJ2-6,.,TRBD1,TGTGCCAGCAGTTTTAAGGGACAGGGCTCTGGGGCCAACGTCCTGACTTTC,CASSFKGQGSGANVLTF
TRBV18,TRBJ1-6,few,TRBD1,TGTGCCAGCTCACCACACCACACGGGACAGATTAATTCACCCCTCCACTTT,CASSPHHTGQINSPLHF
TRBV18,TRBJ2-7,.,TRBD1,TGTGCCAGCTCACCCGACAGGGCTACTTCCTACGAGCAGTACTTC,CASSPDRATSYEQYF